The 30 T cell receptor beta chains reported below all come from one sample, sequenced in a study of tumor-infiltrating lymphocytes in primary liver carcinoma. Extraction also yielded germline DNA, while blood RNA was obtained from unsorted whole blood. Synthesis of TCR beta cDNA was carried out from 500 ng total RNA with a constant-region primer. Researchers made the TCR beta libraries by running three nested multiplex PCR rounds with slightly modified ARM-PCR. TRBV1-TRBV30 forward and Cbeta reverse primers drove the first two roughly 10-cycle rounds. In TCRdb, the multiplex PCR reads were re-called with MiXCR into one record per CDR3 protein. The data hold approximately 330,000 distinct CDR3 sequences, with roughly two thirds observed a single time. The specimen sequenced was peripheral blood. The receptors shown here come from a man aged 35-49 years with primary liver carcinoma and hepatitis B virus infection.

With regard to this clonotype: Its ends do not fully match the called genes, so a read error is possible. The gene calls are TRBV10-3 and TRBJ1-1, with a tentative D call TRBD1 (6 bases). CDR1 ENHRY and CDR2 SYGVKD come from the germline V gene. This CDR3 has 14 amino acids. This CDR3 is CTISWDKAKGEAFF. The CDR3 bases are TGTACCATCAGTTGGGACAAGGCGAAAGGGGAAGCTTTCTTT.

This clonotype was seen more than once but under ten times. This chain links TRBV11-2 with TRBJ2-7; 11 positions match TRBD2. This CDR3 has 15 amino acids. Germline lookup yields CDR1 SGHAT and CDR2 FQNNGV. CDR3 sequence: CASGRGTSGSYEQYF. CDR3 nucleotides: TGTGCTAGCGGCAGGGGGACTAGCGGTTCCTACGAGCAGTACTTC.

The rearrangement uses TRBV7-9 and TRBJ1-1; D is undetermined. This CDR3 spans 12 amino acids. V was cut by 2 bases and J by 8 bases, with 9 bases left in between. Germline V lookup: CDR1 SEHNR, CDR2 FQNEAQ (reference sequence). The CDR3 sequence is CASSLSAGEAFF. In DNA form, the CDR3 reads TGTGCCAGCAGCTTATCAGCCGGGGAAGCTTTCTTT.

In the case of this clonotype: The junction shows a germline mismatch at one end, possibly a read error. The V and J genes are TRBV11-2 and TRBJ2-7, with D unresolved. The CDR3 length is 11 residues. The germline CDR1 and CDR2 sequences are SGHAT and FQNNGV. The CDR3 DNA reads as TGTGCAAGCAGCAGCGACTACGAGCAGTACTTC. Encoded protein: CASSSDYEQYF.

About this clonotype: This clone may be a read error of a much larger clone one base away. The chain couples TRBV4-2 to TRBJ2-2, with a tentative D call TRBD2 (5 bases). The germline V gene has CDR1 LGHNA and CDR2 YNFKEQ. The CDR3 extends over 16 amino acids. This chain's CDR3 is CASSQDPLLVSGELSF. The CDR3 DNA reads TGTGCCAGCAGCCAAGATCCATTACTAGTTTCCGGGGAGCTGTCTTTT.

With regard to this clonotype: Its ends do not fully match the called genes, so a read error is possible. V and J are TRBV11-2 and TRBJ2-3; TRBD1 matches 8 bases. Germline-derived CDR1 and CDR2 are SGHAT and FQNNGV. There are 14 residues in the CDR3. CDR3 in DNA: TGTGCCAGCAGCTGGACAGGGCACACAGATATGCAGTATTTT. It codes for CASSWTGHTDMQYF.

About this clonotype itself: The germline gene is not matched at one end of the junction; a read error may be the cause. This chain connects TRBV11-2 to TRBJ1-6, with D unclear. CDR3 length: 18 amino acids. The V gene's germline CDR1 is SGHAT and CDR2 FQNNGV. The CDR3 sequence is CDSSYTVVLSSYNSPLHF. The CDR3 nucleotides are TGTGACAGCAGCTACACCGTGGTCCTCAGCTCCTATAATTCACCCCTCCACTTT.

The chain recombines TRBV6-2 or TRBV6-3 with TRBJ2-5; D uncertain. The germline V and J ends were trimmed by 7 bases and 2 bases, with 5 bases remaining between them. Germline loops: CDR1 MNHEY, CDR2 SVGEGT. The CDR3 sequence is 11 residues long. DNA of the CDR3: TGTGCCAGCACTCAACAAGAGACCCAGTACTTC. It encodes CASTQQETQYF.

Details on this clonotype: One end of the junction varies from germline; a read error may be responsible. The chain links TRBV4-2 to TRBJ2-5; 8 bases fit TRBD1. CDR3 length: 16 amino acids. Per germline, CDR1 LGHNA and CDR2 YNFKEQ. The chain's CDR3 is CTSSQDGARGQETQYF. The CDR3 DNA reads TGTACCAGCAGCCAAGATGGGGCCAGGGGGCAAGAGACCCAGTACTTT.

This clonotype appeared a few times. This chain uses TRBV5-1 with TRBJ1-2; D remains unclear. CDR3 length: 13 residues. In germline, CDR1 is SGHRS, CDR2 YFSETQ. The V and J ends lost 0 bases and 4 bases respectively, with 7 bases between them. Here the CDR3 DNA reads TGCGCCAGCAGCTTGGCACAGTCCTATGGCTACACCTTC. Its protein product is CASSLAQSYGYTF. The full variable domain, rest sourced from reference TRBV5-1 and TRBJ1-2, is KAGVTQTPRYLIKTRGQQVTLSCSPISGHRSVSWYQQTPGQGLQFLFEYFSETQRNKGNFPGRFSGRQFSNSRSEMNVSTLELGDSALYLCASSLAQSYGYTFGSGTRLTVV.

This clonotype was seen only a few times. A much larger clone differs from this one at a single base, so this may be a read error. The V call is TRBV4-1, the J call TRBJ2-7, with TRBD1 identical over 11 bases. The CDR3 consists of 16 residues. Trimming at V came to 5 bases and at J to 1 base, leaving 7 bases not matched to a gene. Germline assignment: CDR1 MGHRA and CDR2 YSYEKL. The CDR3 region is CASSSGGTGGSYEQYF. The CDR3 coding sequence is TGCGCCAGCAGCTCGGGGGGGACAGGGGGTTCCTACGAGCAGTACTTC.

In the case of this clonotype: This may come from a read error, since a much larger clone is one base off. The chain links TRBV10-3 to TRBJ2-7, with D possibly being TRBD2 (6 bases). CDR1 is ENHRY and CDR2 is SYGVKD in the germline V gene. Trimming shortened V by 3 bases and J by 3 bases, and 12 bases separated the two germline ends. The CDR3 has 14 residues. CDR3 loop: CAISDAGSCYEQYF. The CDR3 region has the DNA TGTGCCATCAGTGATGCGGGGAGCTGCTACGAGCAGTACTTC.

The chain is built from TRBV29-1 and TRBJ1-1; TRBD1 matches 7 bases. The CDR3 extends over 12 amino acids. CDR1 and CDR2 from the germline V gene are SQVTM and ANQGSEA. The CDR3 bases are TGCACCGTCCCGTCAGGGGGCACTGAAGCTTTCTTT. Translation: CTVPSGGTEAFF.

As concerns this clonotype: One junction end disagrees with the germline gene, perhaps due to a read error. Here the CDR3 DNA reads TGTACCAGCAGCTTACATCTTATTAGCGGGAGGGCAAATAACACCGGGGAGCTGTTTTTT. Translation: CTSSLHLISGRANNTGELFF. The chain carries TRBV11-2 and TRBJ2-2; 11 positions match TRBD2. Germline CDR1 is SGHAT and CDR2 is FQNNGV. The CDR3 covers 20 residues.

This clonotype was recorded only once. No conserved phenylalanine or tryptophan is present at the end of the CDR3, so a read error is the likely explanation. The CDR3 is CANSHSAVVLNTEAFL. CDR3 DNA: TGTGCCAACAGCCACTCAGCGGTTGTATTGAACACTGAAGCTTTCTTA. V is TRBV11-2 and J is TRBJ1-1; D is unclear. The germline V gene encodes CDR1 SGHAT and CDR2 FQNNGV. The CDR3 totals 16 residues.

Regarding this clonotype: Germline and junction disagree at one end, which may indicate a read error. The chain recombines TRBV12-3 or TRBV12-4 with TRBJ2-5, with D possibly TRBD1 on 5 matching bases. The CDR3 consists of 11 residues. The chain's CDR3 is CANSLQEIQYF. The CDR3, as DNA: TGTGCCAACAGTCTACAGGAGATCCAGTACTTC.

With regard to this clonotype: This may arise from a read error, as a much more abundant clone is one base away. It is likely a read error, because the conserved phenylalanine at the end of the CDR3 is missing. The rearrangement links TRBV6-1 to TRBJ1-2, with D maybe TRBD1 (6 bases). Germline CDR1 reads MNHNS; CDR2 reads SASEGT. CDR3 length: 16 residues. V gave up 3 bases and J gave up 0 bases, with 14 bases separating them. The CDR3 sequence is CASSDTGFSSNYGYTS. The CDR3 DNA sequence: TGTGCCAGCAGTGACACAGGGTTCTCCTCTAACTATGGCTACACCTCC.

In regard to this clonotype: A junction boundary mismatches the germline segment, possibly from a read error. The chain is built from TRBV29-1 and TRBJ2-6; TRBD1 is a possible D gene (5 bases). Germline V gene data show CDR1 as SQVTM and CDR2 as ANQGSEA. The CDR3 loop spans 14 amino acids. The CDR3 protein is CNVEDTFSANVLTF. CDR3 nucleotide sequence: TGCAACGTTGAGGACACGTTCTCTGCCAACGTCCTGACTTTC.

V is TRBV11-2 and J is TRBJ2-1, with D maybe TRBD2 (6 bases). Per germline, CDR1 SGHAT and CDR2 FQNNGV. The CDR3 has 13 amino acids. CDR3 residues: CGNSVDRLAMGFF. The DNA of the CDR3 is TGTGGCAATAGCGTAGATCGGCTAGCGATGGGGTTCTTC.

A few counts support this clonotype. This rearrangement joins TRBV7-9 to TRBJ2-5; possibly TRBD1 for D (6 bases). V lost 4 bases and J lost 4, with 13 bases in between. Germline CDR1 SEHNR, CDR2 FQNEAQ (reference sequence). This CDR3 spans 14 amino acids. CDR3 residues: CASSSYSRGETQYF. The CDR3, as DNA: TGTGCCAGCAGCTCCTATTCCAGGGGAGAGACCCAGTACTTC.

The table lists this clonotype with many counts. The rearrangement uses TRBV11-2 and TRBJ2-3; 8 bases are a match to TRBD1. The CDR3 totals 15 residues. Trimming cost V 5 bases and J 1 base; bases outside gene matches: 5. Germline V gives CDR1 SGHAT, CDR2 FQNNGV. CDR3: CASSLTGAGTDTQYF. The CDR3 coding sequence is TGTGCCAGCAGCCTGACAGGGGCGGGCACAGATACGCAGTATTTT.

About this clonotype: A read error may produce the germline difference seen at one junction end. The chain recombines TRBV11-2 with TRBJ2-5; 7 bases are shared with TRBD2. The CDR3 extends over 15 amino acids. Germline CDR1 is SGHAT and CDR2 is FQNNGV. CDR3 DNA: TGTGCCAGTAGCTCAAACGAGAGCGGGAAAGAGACCCAGTACTTC. It is translated as CASSSNESGKETQYF.

In the case of this clonotype: A read error may explain this, as a much larger clone is one base away. V gene TRBV6-6 combines with J gene TRBJ1-3; D might be TRBD1 (6 bases). This CDR3 is 12 amino acids long. Germline V lookup: CDR1 MNHNY, CDR2 SVGAGI (reference sequence). The CDR3 nucleotides are TGTGACAGCAACGGACAGGGAAACACCATATATTTT. It is translated as CDSNGQGNTIYF.

As for this clonotype: A much more abundant neighbour one base away suggests this may be a read error. The CDR3 bases are TGTGCCAGCAGTCACTCTCGGGGCCAGTACTTC. Translating it yields CASSHSRGQYF. This chain uses TRBV6-8 with TRBJ2-5; TRBD2 is a possible D gene (5 bases). The CDR3 spans 11 residues. Germline V gene sequence: CDR1 MNHGY, CDR2 SAAAGT.

As concerns this clonotype: A read error is possible here, since a much larger clone lies one base away. The chain links TRBV4-2 to TRBJ1-5; D not certain. The CDR3 has 15 amino acids. Germline V gene sequence: CDR1 LGHNA, CDR2 YNFKEQ. The CDR3 coding sequence is TGTGCCAGCAGCCAAGATTTGGGAATCAATCGGCCCCAGCATTTT. Its translation is CASSQDLGINRPQHF.

Note on this clonotype: Sequence at one end of the junction differs from germline and may be a read error. The genes are TRBV5-5 and TRBJ2-6; possible D gene TRBD2, 7 bases. This CDR3 is 17 amino acids long. Germline V gene sequence: CDR1 SGHKS, CDR2 YYEKEE (reference sequence). The DNA of the CDR3 is TGTGCCAGCAGCCGCCGGGGGGCTAGCTCTGGGACCAACGTCCTGACTTTC. It translates to CASSRRGASSGTNVLTF.

Comment on this clonotype: Compared with germline, one end of the junction differs, possibly owing to a read error. CDR3 amino acids: CASSAGISGNSDEEFF. In DNA, the CDR3 is TGTGCCAGCAGCGCCGGGATTAGCGGGAATAGTGATGAGGAGTTCTTC. The V gene is TRBV11-2, the J gene TRBJ2-1, with 8 bases lining up with TRBD2. Germline-derived CDR1 and CDR2 are SGHAT and FQNNGV. This CDR3 contains 16 residues.

On this clonotype: The junction does not match germline at one end; this may be a read error. This chain uses TRBV11-2 with TRBJ2-2; the match to TRBD1 covers 8 bases. The CDR3 covers 18 residues. From germline, CDR1 is SGHAT and CDR2 FQNNGV. The CDR3 spells CVSSGQDRAWGDTGELFF. For the CDR3, the DNA is TGTGTCAGCAGCGGCCAGGACAGGGCGTGGGGAGACACCGGGGAGCTGTTTTTT. Complete variable domain (other parts from reference TRBV11-2 and TRBJ2-2): EAGVAQSPRYKIIEKRQSVAFWCNPISGHATLYWYQQILGQGPKLLIQFQNNGVVDDSQLPKDRFSAERLKGVDSTLKIQPAKLEDSAVYLCVSSGQDRAWGDTGELFFGEGSRLTVL.

This clonotype came up a few times. The V and J genes are TRBV30 and TRBJ2-1, with D perhaps matching TRBD2 (5 bases). Germline CDR1 is GTSNPN and CDR2 is SVGIG (reference sequence). The V and J ends lost 1 base and 5 bases respectively, with 12 bases between them. This CDR3 is built from 14 residues. Here the CDR3 reads CAWSGTWENNEQFF. CDR3 bases: TGTGCCTGGAGTGGAACCTGGGAGAACAATGAGCAGTTCTTC.

In regard to this clonotype: Sequence at one end of the junction differs from germline and may be a read error. The chain employs TRBV28 and TRBJ2-5, with D unclear. The V gene's germline CDR1 is MDHEN and CDR2 SYDVKM. This CDR3 is built from 13 residues. CDR3 sequence reads: CSSTVLGRETQYF. CDR3 sequence (DNA): TGTTCCAGCACCGTTCTCGGGCGGGAGACCCAGTACTTC.